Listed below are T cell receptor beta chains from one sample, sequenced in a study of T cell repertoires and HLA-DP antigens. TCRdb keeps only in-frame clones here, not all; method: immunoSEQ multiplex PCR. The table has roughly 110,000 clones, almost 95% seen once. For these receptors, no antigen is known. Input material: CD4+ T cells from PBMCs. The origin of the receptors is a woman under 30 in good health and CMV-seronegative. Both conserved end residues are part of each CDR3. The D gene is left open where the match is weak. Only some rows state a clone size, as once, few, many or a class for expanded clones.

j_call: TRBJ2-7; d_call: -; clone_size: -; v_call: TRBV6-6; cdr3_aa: CASSSENTLSSYEQYF; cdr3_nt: TGTGCCAGCAGCTCTGAAAACACCCTTTCATCCTACGAGCAGTACTTC
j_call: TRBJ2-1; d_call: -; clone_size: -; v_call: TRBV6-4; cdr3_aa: CASSATPTPYNEQFF; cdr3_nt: TGTGCCAGCAGTGCGACTCCAACCCCCTACAATGAGCAGTTCTTC
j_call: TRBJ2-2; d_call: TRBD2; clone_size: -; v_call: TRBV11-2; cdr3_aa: CASSLLAGMNTGELFF; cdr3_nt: TGTGCCAGCAGCTTACTAGCGGGAATGAACACCGGGGAGCTGTTTTTT
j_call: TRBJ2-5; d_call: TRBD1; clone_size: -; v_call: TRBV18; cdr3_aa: CASSPPGQDLGETQYF; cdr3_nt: TGTGCCAGCTCCCCGCCGGGACAGGACCTGGGAGAGACCCAGTACTTC
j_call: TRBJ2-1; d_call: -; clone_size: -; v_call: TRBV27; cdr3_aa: CASSLSRGINEQFF; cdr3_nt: TGTGCCAGCAGTTTATCGAGGGGTATCAATGAGCAGTTCTTC
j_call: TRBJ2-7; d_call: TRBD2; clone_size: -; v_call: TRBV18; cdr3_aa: CASQRGGARDEQYF; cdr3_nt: TGTGCCAGCCAACGGGGGGGCGCGCGGGACGAGCAGTACTTC
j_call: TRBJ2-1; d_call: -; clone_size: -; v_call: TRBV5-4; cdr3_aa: CAGSPGVSSYNEQFF; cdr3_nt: TGTGCCGGCTCACCGGGGGTAAGCTCCTACAATGAGCAGTTCTTC
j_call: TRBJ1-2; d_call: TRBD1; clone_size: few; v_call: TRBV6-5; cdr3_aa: CASSFGGTDYGYTF; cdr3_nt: TGTGCCAGCAGTTTTGGTGGGACAGACTATGGCTACACCTTC
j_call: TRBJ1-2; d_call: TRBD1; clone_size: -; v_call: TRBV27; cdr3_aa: CASRSLGQGVSRYYGYTF; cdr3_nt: TGTGCCAGCAGATCCTTAGGACAGGGGGTATCGCGGTACTATGGCTACACCTTC
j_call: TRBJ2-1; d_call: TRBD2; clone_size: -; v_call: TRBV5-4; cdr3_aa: CASSSRLAGGYNEQFF; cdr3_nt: TGTGCCAGCAGCTCCCGACTAGCGGGAGGGTACAATGAGCAGTTCTTC
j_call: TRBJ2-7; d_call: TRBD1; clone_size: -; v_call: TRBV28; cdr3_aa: CASSLRTGKPYEQYF; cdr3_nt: TGTGCCAGCAGCCTTCGGACAGGGAAACCCTACGAGCAGTACTTC
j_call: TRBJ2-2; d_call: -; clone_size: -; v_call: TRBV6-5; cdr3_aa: CASSSGIAGELFF; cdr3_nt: TGTGCCAGCAGTTCCGGGATAGCCGGGGAGCTGTTTTTT
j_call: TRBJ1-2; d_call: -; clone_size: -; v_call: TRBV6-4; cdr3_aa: CASSDGGYTF; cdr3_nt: TGTGCCAGCAGTGACGGGGGTTACACCTTC
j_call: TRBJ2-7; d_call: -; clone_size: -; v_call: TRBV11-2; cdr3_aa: CASSLGVLSYEQYF; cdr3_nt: TGTGCCAGCAGCTTAGGGGTACTCTCCTACGAGCAGTACTTC
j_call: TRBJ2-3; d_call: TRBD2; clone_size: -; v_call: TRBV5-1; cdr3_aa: CASSLTTTGLYTDTQYF; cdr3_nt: TGCGCCAGCAGCTTGACCACTACGGGACTATATACAGATACGCAGTATTTT
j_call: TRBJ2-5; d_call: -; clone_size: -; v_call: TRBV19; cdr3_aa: CASSIKVGASVIIQETQYF; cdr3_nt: TGTGCCAGTAGTATTAAGGTTGGCGCCAGCGTCATAATCCAAGAGACCCAGTACTTC
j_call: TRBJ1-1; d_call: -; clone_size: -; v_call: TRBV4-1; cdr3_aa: CASSQGMLRGLTEAFF; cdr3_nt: TGCGCCAGCAGCCAAGGAATGCTTCGGGGGCTCACTGAAGCTTTCTTT
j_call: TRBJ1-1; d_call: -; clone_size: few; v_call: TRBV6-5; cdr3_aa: CASSVQSLGTEAFF; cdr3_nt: TGTGCCAGCAGTGTACAGTCCCTTGGGACTGAAGCTTTCTTT
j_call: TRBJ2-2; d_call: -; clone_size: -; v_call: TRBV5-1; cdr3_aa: CASSPRQGNTGELFF; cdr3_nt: TGCGCCAGCAGCCCCCGGCAAGGCAACACCGGGGAGCTGTTTTTT
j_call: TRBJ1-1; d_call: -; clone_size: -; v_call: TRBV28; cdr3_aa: CASLGGGRRTEAFF; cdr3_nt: TGTGCCAGCCTTGGAGGAGGGCGACGGACTGAAGCTTTCTTT
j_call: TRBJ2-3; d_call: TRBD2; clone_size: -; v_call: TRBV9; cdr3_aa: CASNVQGLAGLGTDTQYF; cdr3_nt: TGTGCCAGCAACGTACAGGGACTAGCGGGCTTAGGCACAGATACGCAGTATTTT
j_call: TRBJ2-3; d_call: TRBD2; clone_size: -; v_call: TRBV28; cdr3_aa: CASSLYALAGVQYF; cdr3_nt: TGTGCCAGCAGTTTATACGCACTAGCGGGAGTGCAGTATTTT
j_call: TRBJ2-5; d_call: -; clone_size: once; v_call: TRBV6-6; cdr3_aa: CASTIGRPPQETQYF; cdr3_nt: TGTGCCAGCACCATAGGACGGCCGCCGCAAGAGACCCAGTACTTC
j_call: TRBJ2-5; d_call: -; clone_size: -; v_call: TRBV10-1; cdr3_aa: CASSETLGETQYF; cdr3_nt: TGCGCCAGCAGTGAGACCCTGGGGGAGACCCAGTACTTC
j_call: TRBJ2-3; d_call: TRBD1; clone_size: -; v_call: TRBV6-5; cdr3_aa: CATRTGSQDTQYF; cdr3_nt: TGTGCCACCCGGACAGGGTCCCAAGATACGCAGTATTTT
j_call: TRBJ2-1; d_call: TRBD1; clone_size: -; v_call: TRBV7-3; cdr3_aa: CASSLTAGGRGHDEQFF; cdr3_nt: TGTGCCAGCAGCTTAACGGCGGGTGGCAGGGGGCATGATGAGCAGTTCTTC
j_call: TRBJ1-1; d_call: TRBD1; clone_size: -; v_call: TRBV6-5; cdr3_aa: CASSGRQGATTEAFF; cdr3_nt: TGTGCCAGCAGTGGACGACAGGGGGCGACCACTGAAGCTTTCTTT
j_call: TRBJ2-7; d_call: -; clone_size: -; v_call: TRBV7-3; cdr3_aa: CASSFRDTSEQYF; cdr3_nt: TGTGCCAGCAGTTTCCGGGATACCTCCGAGCAGTACTTC
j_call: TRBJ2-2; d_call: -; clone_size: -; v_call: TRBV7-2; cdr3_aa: CASSLRSSSGELFF; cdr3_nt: TGTGCCAGCAGCTTAAGGTCTAGCTCCGGGGAGCTGTTTTTT
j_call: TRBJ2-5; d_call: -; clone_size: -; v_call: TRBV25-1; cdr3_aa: CASSEHGMMQETQYF; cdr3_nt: TGTGCCAGCAGTGAACACGGAATGATGCAAGAGACCCAGTACTTC
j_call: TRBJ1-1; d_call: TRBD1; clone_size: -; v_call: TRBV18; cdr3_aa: CASSPLDRVSAEAFF; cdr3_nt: TGTGCCAGCTCACCGCTCGACAGGGTGTCTGCTGAAGCTTTCTTT
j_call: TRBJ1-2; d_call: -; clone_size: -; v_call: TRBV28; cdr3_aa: CASRTPTNYGYTF; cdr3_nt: TGTGCCAGCAGGACCCCAACAAACTATGGCTACACCTTC
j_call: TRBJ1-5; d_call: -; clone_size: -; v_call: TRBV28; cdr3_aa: CASLDRGAYQPQHF; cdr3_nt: TGTGCCAGCCTTGACCGGGGGGCGTATCAGCCCCAGCATTTT
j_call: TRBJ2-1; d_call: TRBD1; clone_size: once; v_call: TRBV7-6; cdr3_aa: CASSGYRGNEQFF; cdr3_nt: TGTGCCAGCAGCGGATACAGGGGGAATGAGCAGTTCTTC
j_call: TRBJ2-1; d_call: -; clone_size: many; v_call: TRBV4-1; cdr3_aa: CASSQVDILTYNEQFF; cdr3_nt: TGCGCCAGCAGCCAAGTGGACATACTTACATACAATGAGCAGTTCTTC
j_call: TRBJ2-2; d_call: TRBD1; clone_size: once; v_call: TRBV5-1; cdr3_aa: CASSLGQGTGELFF; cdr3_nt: TGCGCCAGCAGCTTAGGACAGGGGACCGGGGAGCTGTTTTTT
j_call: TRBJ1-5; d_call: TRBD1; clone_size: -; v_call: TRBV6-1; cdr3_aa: CASSETGGNQPQHF; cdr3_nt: TGTGCCAGCAGTGAAACAGGGGGCAATCAGCCCCAGCATTTT
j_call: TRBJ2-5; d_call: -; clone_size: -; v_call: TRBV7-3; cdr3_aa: CASSSSGQQETQYF; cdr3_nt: TGTGCCAGCAGCTCCTCGGGACAACAAGAGACCCAGTACTTC
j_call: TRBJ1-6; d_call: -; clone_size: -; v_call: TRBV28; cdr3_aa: CASHSETASSYNSPLHF; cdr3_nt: TGTGCCAGCCATAGCGAAACAGCCAGCTCCTATAATTCACCCCTCCACTTT
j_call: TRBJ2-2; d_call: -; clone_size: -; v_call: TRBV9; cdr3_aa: CASSVFVGKNTGELFF; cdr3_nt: TGTGCCAGCAGCGTATTTGTCGGGAAAAACACCGGGGAGCTGTTTTTT
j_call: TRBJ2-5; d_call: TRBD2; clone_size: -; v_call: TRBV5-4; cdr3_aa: CASSLLAEARETQYF; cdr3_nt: TGTGCCAGCAGCTTGCTAGCGGAGGCACGCGAGACCCAGTACTTC
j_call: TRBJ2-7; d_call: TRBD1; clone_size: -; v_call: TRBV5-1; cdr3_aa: CASSLEDRGKTRQYF; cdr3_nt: TGCGCCAGCAGCTTGGAGGACAGGGGTAAAACACGGCAGTACTTC
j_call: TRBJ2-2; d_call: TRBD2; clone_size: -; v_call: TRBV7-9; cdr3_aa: CASSLGGASGRTGELFF; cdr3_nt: TGTGCCAGCAGCTTAGGTGGAGCTAGCGGGAGGACCGGGGAGCTGTTTTTT
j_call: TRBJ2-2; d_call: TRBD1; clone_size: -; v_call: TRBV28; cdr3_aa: CASRLRGTGNTGELFF; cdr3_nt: TGTGCCAGCAGACTAAGGGGGACAGGCAACACCGGGGAGCTGTTTTTT
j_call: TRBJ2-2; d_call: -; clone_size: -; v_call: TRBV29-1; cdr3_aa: CSARTDAPNTGELFF; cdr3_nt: TGCAGCGCCCGCACAGATGCCCCGAACACCGGGGAGCTGTTTTTT
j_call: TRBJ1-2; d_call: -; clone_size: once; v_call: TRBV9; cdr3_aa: CASSPLTTRTPTYGYTF; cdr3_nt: TGTGCCAGCAGCCCCTTGACCACACGGACCCCCACGTATGGCTACACCTTC
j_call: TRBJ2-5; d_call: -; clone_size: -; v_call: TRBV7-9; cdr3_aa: CASSSWTAETQYF; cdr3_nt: TGTGCCAGCAGCTCCTGGACAGCAGAGACCCAGTACTTC
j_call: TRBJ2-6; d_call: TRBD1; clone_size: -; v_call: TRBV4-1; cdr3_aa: CASSQGGQGDRANVLTF; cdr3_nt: TGCGCCAGCAGCCAAGGGGGACAGGGGGATAGGGCCAACGTCCTGACTTTC
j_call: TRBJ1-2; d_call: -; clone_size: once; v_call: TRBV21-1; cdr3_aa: CASKIPGTGGAFSYGYTF; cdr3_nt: TGTGCCAGCAAGATCCCGGGGACAGGGGGCGCGTTTAGCTATGGCTACACCTTC
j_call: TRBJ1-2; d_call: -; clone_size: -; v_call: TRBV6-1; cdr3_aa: CATRPGQGYGYTF; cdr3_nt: TGTGCCACACGCCCCGGGCAGGGCTATGGCTACACCTTC
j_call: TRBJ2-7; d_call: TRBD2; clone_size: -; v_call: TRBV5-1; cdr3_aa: CASSLRGLGLHEQYF; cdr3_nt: TGCGCCAGCAGCTTAAGAGGACTAGGCCTCCACGAGCAGTACTTC
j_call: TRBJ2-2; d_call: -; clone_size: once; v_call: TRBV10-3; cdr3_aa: CAISQPTGSNTGELFF; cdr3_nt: TGTGCCATCAGCCAGCCGACAGGCTCGAACACCGGGGAGCTGTTTTTT
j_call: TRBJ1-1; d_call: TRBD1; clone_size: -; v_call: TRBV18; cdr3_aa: CASSPQSGQGGTEAFF; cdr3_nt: TGTGCCAGCTCACCCCAAAGCGGACAGGGCGGCACTGAAGCTTTCTTT
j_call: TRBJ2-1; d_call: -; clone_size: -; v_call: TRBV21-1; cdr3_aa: CASSKVTGRSYNEQFF; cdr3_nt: TGTGCCAGCAGCAAGGTGACAGGGAGATCGTACAATGAGCAGTTCTTC
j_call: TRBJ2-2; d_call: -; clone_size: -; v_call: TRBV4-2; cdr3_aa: CASSPVNRDIAGELFF; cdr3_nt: TGTGCCAGCAGCCCAGTTAATCGAGACATCGCCGGGGAGCTGTTTTTT
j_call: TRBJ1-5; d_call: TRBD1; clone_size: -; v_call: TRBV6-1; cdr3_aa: CASSAVPGQGKTNQPQHF; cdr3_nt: TGTGCCAGCAGTGCCGTCCCGGGACAGGGGAAGACGAATCAGCCCCAGCATTTT
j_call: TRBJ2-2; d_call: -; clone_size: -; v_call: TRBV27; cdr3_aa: CATRRGGELFF; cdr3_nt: TGTGCCACCAGAAGGGGCGGGGAGCTGTTTTTT
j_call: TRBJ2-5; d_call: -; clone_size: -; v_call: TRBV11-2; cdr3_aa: CASSLDGSLQETQYF; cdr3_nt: TGTGCCAGCAGCTTAGATGGCTCGCTACAAGAGACCCAGTACTTC
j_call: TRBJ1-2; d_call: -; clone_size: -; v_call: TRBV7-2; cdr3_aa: CASSPNRGERGYTF; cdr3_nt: TGTGCCAGCAGCCCAAATAGGGGTGAGAGGGGCTACACCTTC
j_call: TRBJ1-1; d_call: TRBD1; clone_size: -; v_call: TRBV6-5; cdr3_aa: CASSYRTGRGYTEAFF; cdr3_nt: TGTGCCAGCAGTTATCGGACAGGCCGGGGGTACACTGAAGCTTTCTTT